This T cell receptor beta chain derives from a study of blood T cell repertoires in COVID-19. Background on the study: Nucleic acid was either cDNA or gDNA, and it came from T cells, B-cell-depleted T cells, or PBMCs.

The recovered donors of Cohort 3 showed two negative PCRs, clearance, or symptom resolution. Original processing methods: Amplification of reference gene primers provided the estimated nucleated cell counts. Some clones are missing from TCRdb's copy, which holds only in-frame ones; the method was immunoSEQ multiplex PCR. The D gene and trimming were derived from the DNA, and the V and J assignments and clone size from that table. This sample has about 180,000 clones; approximately 81% occur once, and the top ten carry 15% to 20%. This clone showed up just a few times. Sequencing input: PBMCs or T cells enriched from blood (not recorded which). This TCR came from a man in his 60s who had recovered from COVID-19.

CDR3 coding DNA: TGTGCCAGCGCAAACAGGGGGAATAACTATGGCTACACCTTC. This gives the protein CASANRGNNYGYTF. The V and J genes are TRBV6-5 and TRBJ1-2; TRBD1 matches at 8 bases. Germline CDR1 and CDR2: MNHEY and SVGAGI. With 8 bases clipped from V and 1 base from J, the junction kept 6 bases outside the gene matches. The CDR3 is 14 amino acids.